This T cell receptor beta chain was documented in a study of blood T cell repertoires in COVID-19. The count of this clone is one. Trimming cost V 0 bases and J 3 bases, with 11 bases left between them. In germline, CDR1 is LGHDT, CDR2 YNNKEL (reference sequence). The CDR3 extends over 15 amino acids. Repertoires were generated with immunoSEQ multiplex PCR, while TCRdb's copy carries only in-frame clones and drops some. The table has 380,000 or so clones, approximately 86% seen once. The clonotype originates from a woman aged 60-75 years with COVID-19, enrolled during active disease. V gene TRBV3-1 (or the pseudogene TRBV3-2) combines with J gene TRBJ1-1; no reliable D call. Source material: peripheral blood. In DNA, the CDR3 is TGTGCCAGCAGCCAAGATTTGGGCCCTTACACTGAAGCTTTCTTT. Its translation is CASSQDLGPYTEAFF.